This TCR beta chain was observed in a study of CD4 T cells in relation to SARS-CoV-2 and coronaviruses. Study-wide background: PBMCs were cultured with antigen for roughly 9 days before TCR beta sequencing. Controls used an HIV-1 Nef peptide pool or no peptide.

Profiling relied on immunoSEQ multiplex PCR, and the TCRdb table lists in-frame clones only, not all of them. This table holds some 23,000 clones, approximately 80% found once. CD4+ T cells from unexposed donors were obtained before the COVID-19 pandemic (2011-2018). CD4+ T cells were isolated from the cells after around eleven days of culture. Unexposed-donor CD4+ T cells were probed with SARS-CoV-2 S/N and four cold-coronavirus spikes, cells permitting. Turning to this clone: The antigen is not known.

Germline CDR1 reads MNHEY; CDR2 reads SMNVEV (reference sequence). The V gene end was trimmed by 6 bases and the J gene end by 4 bases; junction bases not matched to a gene: 5. This CDR3 spans 14 amino acids. The clonotype comes from a human donor in good health. Material for sequencing was CD4+ T cells from PBMCs, cultured in vitro. The chain links TRBV27 to TRBJ2-7; 11 nucleotides match TRBD1. This CDR3 reads CASRTGTGGYEQYF. CDR3 sequence (DNA): TGTGCCAGCAGAACCGGGACAGGGGGGTACGAGCAGTACTTC.